The 16 T cell receptor beta chains below come from one sample, sequenced in a study of shared clonotypes between healthy human individuals. The table came from immunoSEQ multiplex PCR; TCRdb's copy has only in-frame clones and leaves some out. The repertoire includes just over 2,000,000 clones, over 85% of them detected once, and about 0.13% sits in the top ten. Material for sequencing was naive CD4+ T cells sorted from blood. The subset was: CD45RA+ positively selected. The receptors stem from a man aged 18 to 29 in good health.

Points on this clone: A junction boundary mismatches the germline segment, possibly from a read error. The gene calls are TRBV19 and TRBJ2-1; 7 bases map to TRBD2. The CDR3 is made up of 17 amino acids. In germline, CDR1 is LNHDA, CDR2 SQIVND (reference sequence). The CDR3, as DNA: TGTGCCAGCAGTATAGGATTCGGTTCCCGACTAGCCCATGAGCAGTTCTTC. Translating it yields CASSIGFGSRLAHEQFF.

The chain employs TRBV30 and TRBJ1-1; 10 nucleotides match TRBD1. Unmatched junction bases numbered 6, after V lost 2 bases and J lost 0 bases. The CDR3 has 16 amino acids. CDR1 and CDR2 from the germline V gene are GTSNPN and SVGIG (reference sequence). CDR3 coding DNA: TGTGCCTGGAGTCGCCGGGACAGGGGAATGAACACTGAAGCTTTCTTT. Translated: CAWSRRDRGMNTEAFF.

The rearrangement joins TRBV19 to TRBJ2-1, with D possibly matching TRBD2 (5 bases). The ends were cut back, 7 bases at V and 5 bases at J, with 24 bases in the middle. The CDR3 has 17 residues. Germline-derived CDR1 and CDR2 are LNHDA and SQIVND (reference sequence). The CDR3 loop is CASTPVPRGKRDNEQFF. The CDR3 DNA sequence: TGTGCCAGTACTCCCGTACCTCGGGGAAAGCGTGACAATGAGCAGTTCTTC.

Here the CDR3 DNA reads TGTGCCATCCGGGACAGGGGCAATCAGCCCCAGCATTTT. Encoded protein: CAIRDRGNQPQHF. The chain carries TRBV2 and TRBJ1-5; 9 bases match TRBD1. The CDR3 is 13 residues long. V was pared by 10 bases and J by 2 bases, with 3 bases of the junction left unmatched. Germline CDR1 and CDR2: SNHLY and FYNNEI.

This clone was seen just once. The chain is built from TRBV5-1 and TRBJ2-1, with TRBD1 identical over 8 bases. The CDR3 is 15 residues long. The germline CDR1 and CDR2 sequences are SGHRS and YFSETQ. J lost 4 bases, V lost 0 bases, and 3 bases had no gene match. The CDR3 loop reads CASSLVQGAYNEQFF. The CDR3 bases are TGCGCCAGCAGCTTGGTTCAGGGGGCATACAATGAGCAGTTCTTC.

In regard to this clone: Distinct nucleotide sequences in the sample also encode this CDR3. The chain couples TRBV5-1 to TRBJ2-3, with TRBD1 identical over 7 bases. CDR3 length: 14 residues. The V segment lost 4 bases and the J segment 0 bases; nucleotides outside the gene matches: 2. Germline assignment: CDR1 SGHRS and CDR2 YFSETQ. CDR3 residues: CASSGTVSTDTQYF. The DNA for the CDR3 is TGCGCCAGCAGCGGGACAGTTAGCACAGATACGCAGTATTTT.

A single count supports this clone. The rearrangement uses TRBV7-2 and TRBJ2-2; D is perhaps TRBD1 or TRBD2 (5 bases each). This CDR3 comprises 15 residues. Trimming took 0 bases from V and 3 from J, leaving 8 bases between them. CDR1 is SGHTA and CDR2 is FQGNSA in the germline V gene. This CDR3 reads CASSLAGVYTGELFF. In nucleotides, the CDR3 is TGTGCCAGCAGCTTAGCGGGGGTTTACACCGGGGAGCTGTTTTTT.

The gene calls are TRBV7-8 and TRBJ1-2, with D possibly being TRBD1 (6 bases). The V end lost 1 base, the J end lost 8 bases, and 14 bases lay between the germline ends. The germline V gene encodes CDR1 SGHVS and CDR2 FQNEAQ. This CDR3 comprises 14 residues. The CDR3 DNA follows: TGTGCCAGCAGCTTAGTGGGGGGGCCGGGAGGCTACACCTTC. It translates to CASSLVGGPGGYTF.

This clone was seen just once. The genes are TRBV18 and TRBJ1-5, with TRBD1 as a possible D gene (5 bases). The CDR3 runs 15 residues. V was cut by 0 bases and J by 12 bases, with 18 bases left in between. CDR1 and CDR2 (germline): KGHSH, LQKENI. CDR3 in amino acids: CASSPPGAGTNFQHF. The CDR3 DNA is TGTGCCAGCTCACCACCCGGCGCGGGGACCAACTTCCAGCATTTT.

As concerns this clone: A much larger clone differs by one base, so this may be a read error. The same CDR3 can be traced to other DNA sequences in this sample. The chain combines TRBV6-5 with TRBJ2-7, with D tentatively TRBD2 (6 bases). The CDR3 loop spans 15 amino acids. Between the trimmed V and J ends, which lost 0 bases and 0 bases, there was a span of 9 bases. Germline V gene sequence: CDR1 MNHEY, CDR2 SVGAGI. The CDR3 region is CASSYSAGSSYEQYF. The CDR3 DNA sequence: TGTGCCAGCAGTTACTCGGCGGGAAGCTCCTACGAGCAGTACTTC.

The rearrangement uses TRBV6-1 and TRBJ1-2; 8 nucleotides align to TRBD1. The V and J ends lost 6 bases and 2 bases, in that order; junction bases with no gene match: 8. The CDR3 loop spans 15 amino acids. Germline assignment: CDR1 MNHNS and CDR2 SASEGT. The CDR3 sequence: CASSPTGQVNYGYTF. The CDR3 coding sequence is TGTGCCAGCAGCCCTACGGGACAGGTCAACTATGGCTACACCTTC.

V and J are TRBV19 and TRBJ1-2, with TRBD1 identical over 8 bases. Germline V gene sequence: CDR1 LNHDA, CDR2 SQIVND (reference sequence). This CDR3 has 13 amino acids. With V trimmed by 10 bases and J by 3 bases, 7 bases remained unmatched. CDR3: CATRGQVHYGYTF. In DNA, the CDR3 is TGTGCCACAAGGGGACAGGTCCACTATGGCTACACCTTC.

This rearrangement joins TRBV30 to TRBJ1-5, with D possibly TRBD1 on 5 matching bases. This CDR3 region has 13 residues. The V and J ends lost 3 bases and 2 bases respectively, with 8 bases between them. Germline V gene data show CDR1 as GTSNPN and CDR2 as SVGIG (reference sequence). CDR3 loop: CAWRTEGNQPQHF. CDR3 in DNA: TGTGCCTGGAGGACAGAGGGCAATCAGCCCCAGCATTTT.

The V call is TRBV4-1, the J call TRBJ2-7; 10 bases line up with TRBD2. There are 16 residues in the CDR3. From germline, CDR1 is MGHRA and CDR2 YSYEKL. The ends lost 3 bases at V and 6 bases at J; junction bases unmatched: 11. The CDR3 reads CASSQHIAGGVAEQYF. The CDR3 DNA reads as TGCGCCAGCAGCCAGCACATAGCGGGAGGCGTGGCCGAGCAGTACTTC.

V is TRBV4-3 and J is TRBJ2-1; 10 nucleotides match TRBD2. The CDR3 spans 17 residues. With V trimmed by 3 bases and J by 4 bases, 9 bases remained unmatched. In germline, CDR1 is LGHNA, CDR2 YSLEER. CDR3 DNA sequence: TGCGCCAGCAGCCAGTTTTTACTAGCGGGAAGTTACAATGAGCAGTTCTTC. Encoded protein: CASSQFLLAGSYNEQFF.

The gene calls are TRBV6-5 and TRBJ2-5; 9 bases align to TRBD2. The V gene end was trimmed by 5 bases and the J gene end by 4 bases; junction bases not matched to a gene: 5. The CDR3 is 14 residues long. Germline V gene sequence: CDR1 MNHEY, CDR2 SVGAGI. The CDR3 protein is CASSRSGGPETQYF. CDR3 DNA: TGTGCCAGCAGTCGTAGCGGGGGCCCAGAGACCCAGTACTTC.